This T cell receptor beta chain came from a study of response to subunit inactivated influenza vaccine. Study outcomes and limitations: After each seasonal influenza vaccination, few new T cells are recruited, the authors suggested.

TCRdb used MiXCR to reprocess the RT-PCR reads, holding one entry per CDR3 protein. Of around 150,000 distinct CDR3 sequences listed, 11% are singletons. The germline V and J ends were trimmed by 4 bases and 10 bases, with 15 bases remaining between them. Germline V gives CDR1 SEHNR, CDR2 FQNEAQ (reference sequence). The CDR3 covers 13 residues. This clonotype has just a few counts. Its antigen is not identified. Sequencing was performed on non-naive T cells sorted from PBMCs, taken about 40 days after vaccination. The receptor's source is a man between 45 and 60 years old who received an inactivated influenza vaccine. V and J are TRBV7-9 and TRBJ2-3; D gene unclear. The CDR3 reads CASSSRPQPSQYF. The CDR3 DNA sequence: TGTGCCAGCAGCTCCCGACCGCAGCCCTCGCAGTATTTT.